These T cell receptor beta chains were read from a single sample in a study of metastatic and nonmetastatic thyroid tumors. MiXCR reprocessed the PCR reads for TCRdb. This table holds approximately 30,000 clones, approximately 15% found once. The sample taken for sequencing was blood. The receptors stem from a male donor with papillary thyroid cancer or a benign thyroid nodule (not recorded which). Some clones in this sample may be carry-over from other donors' samples. Both conserved end residues are trimmed from each CDR3. Each record gives: clone size, D gene, V gene, CDR3 protein. The D gene is left open where the match is weak. Size tells how often a clone was seen (once, few, many) or the class of an expanded clone, and some rows leave it out.

NA NA TRBV12-3/TRBV12-4 ASSGQLDADTQY
many TRBD1 TRBV2 ASSATGGGRETQY
once NA TRBV7-2 ASSLAGSPYEQY
many TRBD2 TRBV9 ASSVAVSGRAGSYNEQF
few TRBD2 TRBV10-3 AISESTSVGNNEQF
many TRBD1 TRBV10-3 AIRRDRLQTYEQY
many TRBD1 TRBV28 ASEDRSSSYEQY
many NA TRBV5-1 ASSLTVAGTEAF
many NA TRBV7-9 ASSPRDMGTGELF
many NA TRBV28 ASSLYGADIQY
many NA TRBV7-8 ASSFPGTPQETQY
NA NA TRBV9 ASSVYSAGPTGADTQY
many NA TRBV2 ASSDRLVTDTQY
many NA TRBV29-1 SAQMSSYNEQF
medium-sized NA TRBV6-1 ASIEGESGANVLT
many TRBD1 TRBV28 ASIHRQGAREQY
NA NA TRBV7-3 ASSYQVHQPQH
NA NA TRBV11-2 ASSSGGDMGEQY
many TRBD1 TRBV28 ASSLGGQGATEAF
many TRBD2 TRBV5-4 ASSTGGIYEQY
many TRBD2 TRBV20-1 SARGGLAGASRWDEQY
many NA TRBV28 ASNLGRAVEEQY
many NA TRBV7-2 ASSPGNEQF
many NA TRBV11-3 ASSLAGSYEQY